The 27 T cell receptor beta chains below all came from one sample that was sequenced in a study of blood T cells in healthy people across ages. Next came a second PCR, run for about 6 to 11 cycles, which used a sample-barcoded 5' primer along with a J-beta primer mix. TCRdb used MiXCR to reprocess the 5' RACE reads, holding one entry per CDR3 protein. The sample has more than 650,000 distinct CDR3 sequences, about a fifth seen once. Sequencing input: blood. The receptor set was obtained from a man aged 70-80 years in good health.

Only a few counts were recorded for this clonotype. This chain uses TRBV25-1 with TRBJ2-1; 8 bases map to TRBD1. The CDR3 is 15 residues long. The V gene end was trimmed by 5 bases and the J gene end by 8 bases; junction bases not matched to a gene: 11. CDR1 MGHDK and CDR2 SYGVNS come from the germline V gene. CDR3 sequence (DNA): TGTGCCAGCAGTCACCTGGACAGGGATGGCGATGAGCAGTTCTTC. Translating gives CASSHLDRDGDEQFF.

V is TRBV5-1 and J is TRBJ2-4; 7 bases align to TRBD1. The CDR3 has 11 residues. Germline lookup yields CDR1 SGHRS and CDR2 YFSETQ. V lost 3 bases to trimming and J lost 15 bases; unmatched junction nucleotides: 6. CDR3 region: CASSWDSLGYF. The CDR3 DNA reads as TGCGCCAGCAGCTGGGACAGTTTGGGGTACTTC.

This chain links TRBV6-1 with TRBJ1-6, with D unresolved. This CDR3 contains 13 residues. V lost 1 base to trimming and J lost 8 bases, with 6 bases between them. The germline CDR1 and CDR2 sequences are MNHNS and SASEGT. This CDR3 is CASSEDWDSPLHF. CDR3 in DNA: TGTGCCAGCAGTGAAGATTGGGATTCACCCCTCCACTTT.

The gene calls are TRBV5-1 and TRBJ2-1; D possibly corresponds to TRBD2 (5 bases). The J call could be wrong; TRBJ2-7 is a better fit for the DNA end. CDR3 length: 16 residues. Germline-derived CDR1 and CDR2 are SGHRS and YFSETQ. The CDR3 DNA is TGCGCCAGCAGCCCTCAGCCGGGATCGAGCTCCTACGAGCAGTACTTC. Translating it yields CASSPQPGSSSYEQYF.

This clonotype appeared once. A much larger clone is a single base away; this may be a read error. The chain is built from TRBV20-1 and TRBJ2-3, with TRBD1 matching over 10 bases. V shed 5 bases and J 4 bases; nucleotides not matched to a gene: 12. The germline V gene has CDR1 DFQATT and CDR2 SNEGSKA (reference sequence). The CDR3 is 16 amino acids. The CDR3 nucleotides are TGCAGTGCTTCGGGACAGGGGCGGCTGATGGCAGATACGCAGTATTTT. It is translated as CSASGQGRLMADTQYF.

This chain joins TRBV7-2 and TRBJ1-2, with no clear D. Germline-derived CDR1 and CDR2 are SGHTA and FQGNSA. With 3 bases removed from V and 4 bases from J, the gap between germline ends came to 12 bases. This CDR3 is 14 amino acids long. CDR3 coding DNA: TGTGCCAGCAGCTTTGACACGGAGGCCTATGGCTACACCTTC. Amino acids: CASSFDTEAYGYTF. The full variable domain, completed using reference TRBV7-2 and TRBJ1-2, is GAGVSQSPSNKVTEKGKDVELRCDPISGHTALYWYRQSLGQGLEFLIYFQGNSAPDKSGLPSDRFSAERTGGSVSTLTIQRTQQEDSAVYLCASSFDTEAYGYTFGSGTRLTVV.

The chain employs TRBV14 and TRBJ2-5; maybe TRBD2 (5 bases). The V gene lost 1 base and the J gene lost 5 bases, with 14 bases spanning the gap. Germline lookup yields CDR1 SGHDN and CDR2 FVKESK. The length of the CDR3 is 15 residues. The CDR3 protein is CASSQGGLAVETQYF. The DNA of the CDR3 is TGTGCCAGCAGCCAAGGAGGGTTGGCGGTTGAGACCCAGTACTTC.

V is TRBV5-1 and J is TRBJ1-4, with D possibly matching TRBD1 (6 bases). V was trimmed by 0 bases and J by 5 bases, leaving 11 bases between them. This CDR3 region has 15 residues. From germline, CDR1 is SGHRS and CDR2 YFSETQ. CDR3 DNA sequence: TGCGCCAGCAGCTTGGCCGGGACAAAAAATGAAAAACTGTTTTTT. Translated: CASSLAGTKNEKLFF.

V usage is TRBV5-1 and J usage is TRBJ2-3; tentative D call: TRBD1 (6 bases). This CDR3 comprises 18 residues. From germline, CDR1 is SGHRS and CDR2 YFSETQ. Trimming stripped 3 bases from V and 0 bases from J, with 20 bases between. The CDR3 region has the DNA TGCGCCAGCAGCTCACAGGGATACCTACGTCTTAGCACAGATACGCAGTATTTT. Translation gives CASSSQGYLRLSTDTQYF. The whole variable domain, remainder taken from reference TRBV5-1 and TRBJ2-3, is KAGVTQTPRYLIKTRGQQVTLSCSPISGHRSVSWYQQTPGQGLQFLFEYFSETQRNKGNFPGRFSGRQFSNSRSEMNVSTLELGDSALYLCASSSQGYLRLSTDTQYFGPGTRLTVL.

The chain carries TRBV2 and TRBJ1-6; 8 positions agree with TRBD1. J gave up 1 base and V 4 bases, and 3 bases lay outside the gene matches. There are 16 residues in the CDR3. CDR1 SNHLY and CDR2 FYNNEI come from the germline V gene. This CDR3 is CASSGQGLSYNSPLHF. The CDR3, as DNA: TGTGCCAGCAGTGGACAGGGGTTATCCTATAATTCACCCCTCCACTTT.

In this sample, this clonotype turned up a few times. The rearrangement joins TRBV4-1 to TRBJ1-5; TRBD1 matches 7 bases. Losses at the gene ends were 0 bases for V and 2 bases for J; bases not matched to a gene: 7. The CDR3 contains 17 residues. Germline CDR1 MGHRA, CDR2 YSYEKL. The CDR3 sequence is CASSQDAGGGGNQPQHF. The DNA of the CDR3 is TGCGCCAGCAGCCAAGATGCAGGGGGGGGAGGCAATCAGCCCCAGCATTTT.

The table lists this clonotype with a few counts. V usage is TRBV12-3 or TRBV12-4 and J usage is TRBJ2-5; TRBD2 is a possible D gene (6 bases). Deletions cut 8 bases from V and 4 bases from J, with 11 bases between. The CDR3 contains 12 residues. The CDR3: CASGGGGETQYF. As DNA, the CDR3 is TGTGCCAGCGGTGGGGGAGGAGAGACCCAGTACTTC.

This clonotype was detected only a few times. The chain joins TRBV4-3 to TRBJ2-1; TRBD2 matches 13 bases. There are 17 residues in the CDR3. J lost 8 bases, V lost 3 bases, and 10 bases had no gene match. Germline CDR1 reads LGHNA; CDR2 reads YSLEER. The CDR3 DNA is TGCGCCAGCAGCCATGGGTCAGGGACTAGCGGGATCTATGAGCAGTTCTTC. Protein sequence: CASSHGSGTSGIYEQFF.

This sequence joins TRBV6-5 and TRBJ2-7; 10 bases fit TRBD1. Trimming at V came to 4 bases and at J to 6 bases, leaving 12 bases not matched to a gene. Germline loops: CDR1 MNHEY, CDR2 SVGAGI. The CDR3 covers 16 residues. The CDR3 reads CASSSYSSRDRGEQYF. The CDR3 DNA sequence: TGTGCCAGCAGTTCCTACTCTTCCCGGGACAGGGGCGAGCAGTACTTC.

This sequence joins TRBV7-9 and TRBJ2-1; 8 bases fit TRBD2. This CDR3 contains 16 residues. The germline gives CDR1 SEHNR, CDR2 FQNEAQ (reference sequence). Trimming cost V 5 bases and J 2 bases; bases outside gene matches: 8. CDR3 DNA: TGTGCCAGCAGCCCACACATCGGGAGGGCCTACAATGAGCAGTTCTTC. It codes for CASSPHIGRAYNEQFF.

This clonotype has a handful of counts. The rearrangement joins TRBV29-1 to TRBJ2-7; TRBD1 is a possible D gene (5 bases). The CDR3 extends over 14 amino acids. V lost 4 bases to trimming and J lost 3 bases, with 16 bases between them. CDR1 and CDR2 (germline): SQVTM, ANQGSEA. Written as DNA, the CDR3 is TGCAGCGTTGTAGTGCAGGGTACTAACTACGAGCAGTACTTC. Residues: CSVVVQGTNYEQYF.

This clonotype has just a few counts. This chain links TRBV12-3 or TRBV12-4 with TRBJ2-5; 9 bases map to TRBD1. The J call may be in error: the DNA end matches TRBJ2-7 better. The CDR3 covers 14 residues. The CDR3 sequence is CASRQTGGSYEQYF. As DNA, the CDR3 is TGTGCCAGCAGGCAGACAGGGGGCTCCTACGAGCAGTACTTC.

The chain employs TRBV9 and TRBJ1-2; TRBD1 is a possible D gene (5 bases). This CDR3 has 14 amino acids. CDR1 and CDR2 from the germline V gene are SGDLS and YYNGEE. V lost 4 bases to trimming and J lost 5 bases, with 15 bases between them. Here the CDR3 DNA reads TGTGCCAGCAGCCCCTCGACAGCAGCTTATGGCTACACCTTC. Translated, it gives CASSPSTAAYGYTF.

The CDR3 spells CSARELPRTDGYTF. In nucleotides, the CDR3 is TGCAGTGCTAGGGAACTCCCCCGGACTGATGGCTACACCTTC. V is TRBV20-1 and J is TRBJ1-2; D gene unclear. CDR1 is DFQATT, CDR2 SNEGSKA, per germline (reference sequence). This CDR3 is built from 14 residues. The V end lost 3 bases, the J end lost 6 bases, and 17 bases lay between the germline ends.

This clonotype was picked up a small number of times. V gene TRBV5-1 combines with J gene TRBJ2-3; TRBD2 matches 7 bases. Germline CDR1 and CDR2: SGHRS and YFSETQ. V shed 1 base, J shed 0 bases, and the junction held 5 bases outside the gene matches. This CDR3 has 16 amino acids. Here the CDR3 DNA reads TGCGCCAGCAGCTTGTGGTCGGGAGGCAGCACAGATACGCAGTATTTT. Translated, it gives CASSLWSGGSTDTQYF. Filled out from reference TRBV5-1 and TRBJ2-3, the complete variable domain reads KAGVTQTPRYLIKTRGQQVTLSCSPISGHRSVSWYQQTPGQGLQFLFEYFSETQRNKGNFPGRFSGRQFSNSRSEMNVSTLELGDSALYLCASSLWSGGSTDTQYFGPGTRLTVL.

The chain is built from TRBV2 and TRBJ1-3, with D unclear. The V and J ends lost 6 bases and 3 bases respectively, with 9 bases between them. The CDR3 is 13 amino acids. CDR1 is SNHLY and CDR2 is FYNNEI in the germline V gene. The CDR3 nucleotides are TGTGCCAGCAGCGAAAGCGGTGGAAACACCATATATTTT. Its translation: CASSESGGNTIYF.

This sequence joins TRBV12-3 or TRBV12-4 and TRBJ2-1; D is perhaps TRBD1 or TRBD2 (5 bases each). The end of the DNA is better explained by TRBJ2-7, so the J call may be wrong. CDR3 length equals 15 residues. CDR3 sequence reads: CASSAPGRRIGEQYV. In DNA form, the CDR3 reads TGTGCCAGCAGTGCCCCGGGACGAAGAATAGGGGAGCAGTACGTC.

In its sample, this clonotype was seen a few times. This chain links TRBV6-5 with TRBJ2-3, with D possibly being TRBD2 (5 bases). The V and J ends lost 2 bases and 3 bases respectively, with 15 bases between them. Per the germline V gene, CDR1 is MNHEY and CDR2 is SVGAGI. This CDR3 is built from 16 residues. As DNA, the CDR3 is TGTGCCAGCAGTTACGAAGGCCTAGCAGTGACAGATACGCAGTATTTT. Translation: CASSYEGLAVTDTQYF.

This clonotype was counted between two and nine times. The chain employs TRBV6-6 and TRBJ2-3, with 8 bases that match TRBD2. The CDR3 sequence is 15 residues long. Trimming took 6 bases from V and 2 from J; bases not matched to a gene: 7. Germline CDR1 is MNHNY and CDR2 is SVGAGI (reference sequence). This CDR3 is CASRLERGNTDTQYF. In DNA form, the CDR3 reads TGTGCCAGCAGGTTAGAGCGGGGGAACACAGATACGCAGTATTTT.

This clonotype was seen a few times. The chain has TRBV20-1 and TRBJ1-3; maybe TRBD1 (6 bases). Germline V gives CDR1 DFQATT, CDR2 SNEGSKA (reference sequence). This CDR3 contains 14 residues. V was shortened by 5 bases and J by 2 bases, with 13 bases between the two germline ends. The CDR3 DNA reads TGCAGTGCTCAAGACAGGACTGCTGGAAACACCATATATTTT. Translation gives CSAQDRTAGNTIYF.

The chain joins TRBV4-1 to TRBJ2-3; 9 nucleotides agree with TRBD2. Trimming removed 3 bases from V and 5 bases from J; junction bases left unmatched: 9. Germline V gene sequence: CDR1 MGHRA, CDR2 YSYEKL. CDR3 length: 16 residues. The CDR3 reads CASSQGRTSAGDTQYF. In nucleotides, the CDR3 is TGCGCCAGCAGCCAGGGACGGACTAGCGCGGGAGATACGCAGTATTTT.

This chain uses TRBV18 with TRBJ2-7, with 7 bases aligning to TRBD1. The germline gives CDR1 KGHSH, CDR2 LQKENI. The trim removed 5 bases at V and 5 bases at J, leaving 3 bases unmatched. This CDR3 has 12 residues. CDR3 bases: TGTGCCAGCTCAAACAGGGGACACGAGCAGTACTTC. Encoded protein: CASSNRGHEQYF.